These 5 T cell receptor beta chains came from one sample sequenced in a study of CD8+ T cells in alopecia areata. RNA was isolated and reverse transcribed to cDNA, the sequencing template. The table came from immunoSEQ multiplex PCR; TCRdb's copy has only in-frame clones and leaves some out. The sample gives roughly 150,000 clones, roughly 54% of which show up once; 15% is in the top ten. Treatment here: oral pan-JAK inhibitor, 5-10 mg twice daily. Here the sequenced sample was CD8+ T cells sorted from blood, taken at week 4, from a patient treated with tofacitinib. The receptors derive from a human donor with alopecia areata.

The chain carries TRBV2 and TRBJ2-2, with 7 bases that match TRBD1. This CDR3 contains 17 residues. V trimming: 3 bases; J trimming: 2 bases; junction bases outside the gene matches: 9. Germline V CDR1 and CDR2: SNHLY, FYNNEI. This CDR3 is CASSDDRASFNTGELFF. CDR3 nucleotides: TGTGCCAGCAGTGATGACAGGGCATCTTTTAACACCGGGGAGCTGTTTTTT.

This clone appeared a few times. The chain recombines TRBV7-3 with TRBJ2-1; D is undetermined. Per germline, CDR1 SGHTA and CDR2 FQGTGA. V dropped 5 bases and J dropped 4 bases, with 9 bases sitting between them. The CDR3 extends over 13 amino acids. CDR3 DNA: TGTGCCAGCAGCCAGTTTGGGTACAATGAGCAGTTCTTC. Amino acids: CASSQFGYNEQFF.

The rearrangement joins TRBV7-2 to TRBJ2-5; the D gene is possibly TRBD1 (6 bases). Trimming took off 4 bases at V and 5 bases at J, with 20 bases between the two ends. This CDR3 has 16 amino acids. Germline loops: CDR1 SGHTA, CDR2 FQGNSA. The CDR3 nucleotides are TGTGCCAGCAGCTCTCATAGACAGGTCTCGGGGGAGACCCAGTACTTC. Amino acid sequence: CASSSHRQVSGETQYF.

This sequence joins TRBV5-1 and TRBJ2-5; D is tentatively TRBD1 or TRBD2 (5 bases each). The CDR3 contains 13 residues. V dropped 4 bases and J dropped 3 bases, with 10 bases sitting between them. Looked up from germline, CDR1 is SGHRS and CDR2 is YFSETQ. The CDR3 sequence: CASSLVGEETQYF. The CDR3 nucleotides are TGCGCCAGCAGCCTCGTGGGGGAAGAGACCCAGTACTTC.

J is TRBJ1-5 and V is TRBV5-1; a possible D gene is TRBD1 (5 bases). Trimming removed 5 bases from V and 10 bases from J, with 16 bases in between. The CDR3 is 13 amino acids. Looked up from germline, CDR1 is SGHRS and CDR2 is YFSETQ. CDR3 sequence reads: CASRKGSDSPQHF. In nucleotides, the CDR3 is TGCGCCAGCAGAAAGGGCTCCGACAGCCCCCAGCATTTT.